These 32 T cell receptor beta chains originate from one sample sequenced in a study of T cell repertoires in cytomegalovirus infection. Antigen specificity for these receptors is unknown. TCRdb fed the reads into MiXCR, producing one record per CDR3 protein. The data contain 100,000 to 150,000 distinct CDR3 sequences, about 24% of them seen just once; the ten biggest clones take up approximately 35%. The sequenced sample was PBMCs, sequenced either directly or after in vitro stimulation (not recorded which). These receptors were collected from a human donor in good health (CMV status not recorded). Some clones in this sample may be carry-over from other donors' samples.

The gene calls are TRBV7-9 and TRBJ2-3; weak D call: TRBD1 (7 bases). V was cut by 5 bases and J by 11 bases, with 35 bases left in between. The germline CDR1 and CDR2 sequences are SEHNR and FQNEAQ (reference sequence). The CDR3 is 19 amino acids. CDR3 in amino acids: CASSPWDSHQDPNLGGQYF. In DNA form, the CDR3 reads TGTGCCAGCAGCCCCTGGGACAGCCACCAAGACCCAAACCTCGGGGGGCAGTATTTT.

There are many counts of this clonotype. The CDR3 DNA follows: TGTGCCAGCAAGGAGGGGACCGCAGCCTACGAGCAGTACTTC. Protein: CASKEGTAAYEQYF. The chain recombines TRBV7-2 with TRBJ2-7; TRBD2 is a possible D gene (6 bases). The CDR3 extends over 14 amino acids. Trimming cost V 7 bases and J 2 bases, with 15 bases left between them. Germline CDR1 and CDR2: SGHTA and FQGNSA. Full variable domain (missing parts from reference TRBV7-2 and TRBJ2-7): GAGVSQSPSNKVTEKGKDVELRCDPISGHTALYWYRQSLGQGLEFLIYFQGNSAPDKSGLPSDRFSAERTGGSVSTLTIQRTQQEDSAVYLCASKEGTAAYEQYFGPGTRLTVT.

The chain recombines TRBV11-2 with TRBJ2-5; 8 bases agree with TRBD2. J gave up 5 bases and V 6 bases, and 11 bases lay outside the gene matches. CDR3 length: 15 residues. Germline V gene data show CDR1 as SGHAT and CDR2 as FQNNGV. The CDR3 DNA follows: TGTGCCAGCAGAAAACCGGGACTAGGAACGGAGACCCAGTACTTC. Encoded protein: CASRKPGLGTETQYF.

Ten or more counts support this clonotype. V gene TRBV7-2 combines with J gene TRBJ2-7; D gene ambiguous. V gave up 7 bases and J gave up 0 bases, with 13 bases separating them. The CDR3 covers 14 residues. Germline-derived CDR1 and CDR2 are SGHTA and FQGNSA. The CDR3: CASMLWSSSYEQYF. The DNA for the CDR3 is TGTGCCAGCATGTTATGGAGTAGCTCCTACGAGCAGTACTTC.

This CDR3 is CASSDRGWGGYTF. CDR3 DNA sequence: TGTGCCAGCAGTGACAGAGGTTGGGGTGGCTACACCTTC. This sequence joins TRBV6-1 and TRBJ1-2; D is unclear. V was shortened by 3 bases and J by 7 bases, with 12 bases between the two germline ends. The CDR3 length is 13 residues. Germline CDR1 reads MNHNS; CDR2 reads SASEGT.

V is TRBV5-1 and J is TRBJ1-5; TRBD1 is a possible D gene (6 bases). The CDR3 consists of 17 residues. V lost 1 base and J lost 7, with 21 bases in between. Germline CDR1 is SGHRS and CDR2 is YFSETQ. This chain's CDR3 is CASSLQPTGMQGQPQHF. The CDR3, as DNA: TGCGCCAGCAGCTTGCAACCCACAGGGATGCAGGGGCAGCCCCAGCATTTT.

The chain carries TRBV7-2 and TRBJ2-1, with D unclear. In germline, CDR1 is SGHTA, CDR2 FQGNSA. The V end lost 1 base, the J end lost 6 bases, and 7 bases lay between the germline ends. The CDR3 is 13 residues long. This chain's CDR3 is CASSLVSRNEQFF. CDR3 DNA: TGTGCCAGCAGCTTAGTGTCCCGCAATGAGCAGTTCTTC. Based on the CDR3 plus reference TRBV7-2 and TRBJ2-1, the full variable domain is GAGVSQSPSNKVTEKGKDVELRCDPISGHTALYWYRQSLGQGLEFLIYFQGNSAPDKSGLPSDRFSAERTGGSVSTLTIQRTQQEDSAVYLCASSLVSRNEQFFGPGTRLTVL.

CDR3 nucleotide sequence: TGCAGTGCTGCGGACAGGGTTGGTGAGCAGTTCTTC. Its translation is CSAADRVGEQFF. The rearrangement uses TRBV20-1 and TRBJ2-1; 8 nucleotides align to TRBD1. The CDR3 has 12 residues. Looked up from germline, CDR1 is DFQATT and CDR2 is SNEGSKA (reference sequence). V dropped 5 bases and J dropped 9; count of bases not matched to a gene: 6.

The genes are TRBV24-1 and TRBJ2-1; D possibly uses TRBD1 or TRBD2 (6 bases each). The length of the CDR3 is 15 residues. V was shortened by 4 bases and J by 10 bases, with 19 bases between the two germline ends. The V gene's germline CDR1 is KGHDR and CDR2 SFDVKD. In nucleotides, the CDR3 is TGTGCCACCAGTGAGGGGGCTAGCGCGGCTTTGGAGCAGTTCTTC. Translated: CATSEGASAALEQFF.

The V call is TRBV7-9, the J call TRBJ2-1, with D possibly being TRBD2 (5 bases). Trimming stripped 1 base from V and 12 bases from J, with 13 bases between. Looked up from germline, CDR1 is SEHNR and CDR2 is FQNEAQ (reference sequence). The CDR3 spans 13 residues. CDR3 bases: TGTGCCAGCAGCTTAGATGGGCGGGTGGGGCAGTTCTTC. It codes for CASSLDGRVGQFF.

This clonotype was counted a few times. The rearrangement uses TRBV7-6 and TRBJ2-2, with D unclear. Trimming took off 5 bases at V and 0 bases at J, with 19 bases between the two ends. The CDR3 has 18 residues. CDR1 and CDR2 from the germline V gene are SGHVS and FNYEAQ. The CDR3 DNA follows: TGTGCCAGCAGCGGAATCAACCTCGGGTACTCGAACACCGGGGAGCTGTTTTTT. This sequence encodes CASSGINLGYSNTGELFF.

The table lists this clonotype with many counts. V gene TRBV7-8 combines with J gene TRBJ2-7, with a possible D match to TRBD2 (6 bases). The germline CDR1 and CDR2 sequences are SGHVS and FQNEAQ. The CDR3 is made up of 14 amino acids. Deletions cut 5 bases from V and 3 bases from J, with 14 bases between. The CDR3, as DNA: TGTGCCAGCAGCCTTCTAGCGAGAGACTACGAGCAGTACTTC. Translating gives CASSLLARDYEQYF.

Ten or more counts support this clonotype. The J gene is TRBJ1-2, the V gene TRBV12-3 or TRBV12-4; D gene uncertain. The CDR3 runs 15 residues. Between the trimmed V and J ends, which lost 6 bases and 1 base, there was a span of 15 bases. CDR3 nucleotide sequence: TGTGCCAGCAGCCCGGGGTGGGAACTTAACTATGGCTACACCTTC. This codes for CASSPGWELNYGYTF.

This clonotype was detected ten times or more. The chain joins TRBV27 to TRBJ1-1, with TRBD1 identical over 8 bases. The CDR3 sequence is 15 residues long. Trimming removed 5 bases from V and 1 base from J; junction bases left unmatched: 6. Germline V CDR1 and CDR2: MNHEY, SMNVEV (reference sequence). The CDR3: CASSLRGTGNTEAFF. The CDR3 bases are TGTGCCAGCAGTCTCCGAGGGACAGGGAACACTGAAGCTTTCTTT.

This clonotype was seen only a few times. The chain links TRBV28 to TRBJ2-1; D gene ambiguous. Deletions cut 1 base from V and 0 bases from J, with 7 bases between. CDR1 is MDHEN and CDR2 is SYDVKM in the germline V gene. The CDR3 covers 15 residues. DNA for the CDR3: TGTGCCAGCAGTTTATATGGAGTCTCCTACAATGAGCAGTTCTTC. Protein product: CASSLYGVSYNEQFF.

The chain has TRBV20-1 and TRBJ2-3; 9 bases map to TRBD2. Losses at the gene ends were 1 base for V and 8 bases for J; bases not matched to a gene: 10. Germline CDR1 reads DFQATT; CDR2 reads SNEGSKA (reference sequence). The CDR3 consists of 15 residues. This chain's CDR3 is CSARVAGGPAGTQYF. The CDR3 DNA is TGCAGTGCTAGAGTGGCGGGAGGGCCGGCCGGTACGCAGTATTTT.

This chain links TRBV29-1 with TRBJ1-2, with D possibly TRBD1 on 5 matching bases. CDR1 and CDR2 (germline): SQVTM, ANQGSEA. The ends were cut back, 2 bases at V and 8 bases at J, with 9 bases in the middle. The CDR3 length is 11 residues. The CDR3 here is CSVERDGGYTF. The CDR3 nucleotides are TGCAGCGTTGAAAGGGACGGGGGCTACACCTTC.

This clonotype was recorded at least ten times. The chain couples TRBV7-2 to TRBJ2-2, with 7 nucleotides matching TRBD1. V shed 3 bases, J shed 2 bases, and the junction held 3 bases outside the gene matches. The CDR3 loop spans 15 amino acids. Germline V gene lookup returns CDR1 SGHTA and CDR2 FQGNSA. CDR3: CASSFRDRNTGELFF. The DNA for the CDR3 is TGTGCCAGCAGCTTCCGGGACAGAAACACCGGGGAGCTGTTTTTT.

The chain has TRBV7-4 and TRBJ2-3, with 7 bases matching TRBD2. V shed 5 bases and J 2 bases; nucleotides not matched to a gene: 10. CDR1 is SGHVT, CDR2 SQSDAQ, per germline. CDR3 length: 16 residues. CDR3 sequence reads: CASSPASGTYTDTQYF. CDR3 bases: TGTGCCAGCAGCCCAGCTAGCGGAACTTACACAGATACGCAGTATTTT.

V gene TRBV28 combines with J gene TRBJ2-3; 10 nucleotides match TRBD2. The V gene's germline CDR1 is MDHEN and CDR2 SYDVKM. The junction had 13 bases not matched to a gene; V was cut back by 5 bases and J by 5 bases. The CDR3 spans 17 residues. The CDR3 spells CASSPPRASGSKDTQYF. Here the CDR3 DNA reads TGTGCCAGCAGTCCACCCCGGGCTAGCGGGAGTAAAGATACGCAGTATTTT.

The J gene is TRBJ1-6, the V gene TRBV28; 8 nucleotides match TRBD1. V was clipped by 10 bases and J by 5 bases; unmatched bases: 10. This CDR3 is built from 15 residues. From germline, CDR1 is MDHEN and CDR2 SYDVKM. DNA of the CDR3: TGTGCCACCGAGGGACAGGCAGGCGATAATTCACCCCTCCACTTT. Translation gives CATEGQAGDNSPLHF.

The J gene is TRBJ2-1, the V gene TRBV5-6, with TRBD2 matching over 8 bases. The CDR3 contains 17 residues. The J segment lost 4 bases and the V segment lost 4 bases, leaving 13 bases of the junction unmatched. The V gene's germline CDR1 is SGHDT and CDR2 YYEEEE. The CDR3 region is CASSPGYGAGGYNEQFF. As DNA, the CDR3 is TGTGCCAGCAGCCCGGGTTATGGGGCGGGAGGTTACAATGAGCAGTTCTTC.

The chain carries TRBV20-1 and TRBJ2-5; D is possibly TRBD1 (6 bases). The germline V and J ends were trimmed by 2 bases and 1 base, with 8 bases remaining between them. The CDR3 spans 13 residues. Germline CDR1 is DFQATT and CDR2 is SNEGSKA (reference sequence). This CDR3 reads CSARRTVQETQYF. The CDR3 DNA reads TGCAGTGCTAGAAGGACAGTCCAAGAGACCCAGTACTTC.

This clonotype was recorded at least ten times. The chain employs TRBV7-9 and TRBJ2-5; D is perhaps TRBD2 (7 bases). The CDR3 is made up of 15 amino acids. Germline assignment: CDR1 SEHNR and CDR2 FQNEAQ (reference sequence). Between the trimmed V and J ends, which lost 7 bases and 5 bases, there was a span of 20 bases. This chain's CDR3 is CASTLQGGLGETQYF. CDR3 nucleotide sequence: TGTGCCAGCACCCTACAGGGAGGGCTCGGGGAGACCCAGTACTTC.

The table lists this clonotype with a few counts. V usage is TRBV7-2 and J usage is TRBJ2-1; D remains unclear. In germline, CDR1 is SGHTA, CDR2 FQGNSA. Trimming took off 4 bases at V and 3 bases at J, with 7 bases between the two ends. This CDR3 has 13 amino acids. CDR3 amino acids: CASSSRNYNEQFF. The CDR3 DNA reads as TGTGCCAGCAGCTCCAGAAACTACAATGAGCAGTTCTTC.

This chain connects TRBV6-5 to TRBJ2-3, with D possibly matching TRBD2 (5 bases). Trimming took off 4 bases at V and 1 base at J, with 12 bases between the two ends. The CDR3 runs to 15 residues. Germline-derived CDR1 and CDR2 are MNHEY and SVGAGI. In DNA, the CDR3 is TGTGCCAGCAGTTTGACGGGGAGTCGCACAGATACGCAGTATTTT. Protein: CASSLTGSRTDTQYF.

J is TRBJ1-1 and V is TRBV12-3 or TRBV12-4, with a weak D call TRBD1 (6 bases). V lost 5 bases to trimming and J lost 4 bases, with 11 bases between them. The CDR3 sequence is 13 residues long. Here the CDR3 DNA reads TGTGCCAGCAGTAGACAGGCTGGCACTGAAGCTTTCTTT. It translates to CASSRQAGTEAFF.

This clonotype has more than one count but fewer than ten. CDR3 residues: CATSRDEAIQYF. The CDR3 DNA sequence: TGTGCCACCAGCAGAGATGAGGCCATTCAGTACTTC. This rearrangement joins TRBV15 to TRBJ2-4, with D unresolved. The CDR3 extends over 12 amino acids. The V and J ends lost 0 bases and 9 bases respectively, with 6 bases between them. CDR1 and CDR2 (germline): LNHNV, YYDKDF (reference sequence). The entire variable domain, with the rest obtained from reference TRBV15 and TRBJ2-4, is as follows: DAMVIQNPRYQVTQFGKPVTLSCSQTLNHNVMYWYQQKSSQAPKLLFHYYDKDFNNEADTPDNFQSRRPNTSFCFLDIRSPGLGDTAMYLCATSRDEAIQYFGAGTRLSVL.

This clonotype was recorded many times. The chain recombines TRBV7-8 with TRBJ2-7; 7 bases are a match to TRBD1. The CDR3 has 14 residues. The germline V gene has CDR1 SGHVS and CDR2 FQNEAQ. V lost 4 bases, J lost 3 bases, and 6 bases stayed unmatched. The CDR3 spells CASSSRQGFYEQYV. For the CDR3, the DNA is TGTGCCAGCAGCTCCCGACAGGGCTTCTACGAGCAGTACGTC.

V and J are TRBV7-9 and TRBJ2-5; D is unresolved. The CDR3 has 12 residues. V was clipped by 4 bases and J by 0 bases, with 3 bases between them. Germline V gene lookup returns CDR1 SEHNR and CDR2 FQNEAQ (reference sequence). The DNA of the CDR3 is TGTGCCAGCAGCTCGTACCAAGAGACCCAGTACTTC. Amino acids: CASSSYQETQYF.

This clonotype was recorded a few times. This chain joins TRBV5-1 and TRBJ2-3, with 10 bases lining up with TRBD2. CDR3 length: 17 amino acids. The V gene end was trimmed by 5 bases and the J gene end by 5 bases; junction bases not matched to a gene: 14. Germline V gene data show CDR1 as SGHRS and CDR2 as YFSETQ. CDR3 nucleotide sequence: TGCGCCAGCAGAAGTCTTAGTCTAGCGGGAGCGAAAGATACGCAGTATTTT. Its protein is CASRSLSLAGAKDTQYF.

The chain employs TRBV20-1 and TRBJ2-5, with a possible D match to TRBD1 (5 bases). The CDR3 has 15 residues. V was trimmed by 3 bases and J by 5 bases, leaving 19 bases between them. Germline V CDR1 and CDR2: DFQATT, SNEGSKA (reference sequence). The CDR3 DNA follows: TGCAGTGCTAGTGTGTGGGCTAGTAGGGGTGAGACCCAGTACTTC. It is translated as CSASVWASRGETQYF.